These 9 T cell receptor beta chains came from one sample sequenced in a study of T cell changes during pregnancy in multiple sclerosis. TCRdb's copy holds only in-frame clones and misses some; the assay was immunoSEQ multiplex PCR. Among about 40,000 clones, about 87% were seen once, and the ten largest hold over 0.55%. The sequencing used CD4+ T cells from peripheral blood mononuclear cells, collected before pregnancy. The receptors come from a female donor with multiple sclerosis, enrolled in a pregnancy study.

The V call is TRBV4-2, the J call TRBJ1-6; 7 bases align to TRBD1. V was pared by 4 bases and J by 8 bases, with 8 bases of the junction left unmatched. This CDR3 region has 15 residues. CDR1 and CDR2 (germline): LGHNA, YNFKEQ. Here the CDR3 reads CASSRGQGVDSPLHF. The DNA of the CDR3 is TGTGCCAGCAGCCGAGGGCAGGGGGTGGATTCACCCCTCCACTTT.

A few counts support this clone. This chain joins TRBV6-5 and TRBJ1-1; the D is unclear. This CDR3 is built from 13 residues. Per germline, CDR1 MNHEY and CDR2 SVGAGI. V was pared by 3 bases and J by 2 bases, with 7 bases between. The CDR3 spells CASSYGENTEAFF. For the CDR3, the DNA is TGTGCCAGCAGTTATGGAGAAAACACTGAAGCTTTCTTT.

The chain is built from TRBV15 and TRBJ2-7; D unresolved. The ends were cut back, 0 bases at V and 7 bases at J, with 16 bases in the middle. Germline V lookup: CDR1 LNHNV, CDR2 YYDKDF (reference sequence). This CDR3 has 15 amino acids. CDR3 loop: CATSRDAVTMGEQYF. CDR3 nucleotide sequence: TGTGCCACCAGCAGAGATGCGGTGACGATGGGTGAGCAGTACTTC.

V usage is TRBV20-1 and J usage is TRBJ2-5; 7 nucleotides align to TRBD2. Germline assignment: CDR1 DFQATT and CDR2 SNEGSKA (reference sequence). V lost 6 bases and J lost 5; bases outside the gene matches: 3. The CDR3 sequence is 11 residues long. The DNA of the CDR3 is TGCAGTGCCGCGGGGGAGGAGACCCAGTACTTC. This codes for CSAAGEETQYF.

The chain carries TRBV30 and TRBJ2-1; TRBD2 might be the D (5 bases). Germline CDR1 GTSNPN, CDR2 SVGIG (reference sequence). V lost 2 bases to trimming and J lost 4 bases, with 12 bases between them. The CDR3 length is 14 residues. This chain's CDR3 is CAWSKTGSYNEQFF. CDR3 bases: TGTGCCTGGAGTAAAACGGGGTCTTACAATGAGCAGTTCTTC.

This clone occurred a few times. The chain carries TRBV4-3 and TRBJ1-4; D is uncertain. CDR1 is LGHNA, CDR2 YSLEER, per germline. This CDR3 comprises 16 residues. V lost 4 bases, J lost 0 bases, and 12 bases lay in between. CDR3 DNA sequence: TGCGCCAGCAGCCCTAAGATAATACCAACTAATGAAAAACTGTTTTTT. Its protein is CASSPKIIPTNEKLFF.

This clone was counted once. The genes are TRBV18 and TRBJ1-3; D unclear. Looked up from germline, CDR1 is KGHSH and CDR2 is LQKENI. Trimming stripped 1 base from V and 0 bases from J, with 13 bases between. This CDR3 has 17 amino acids. The CDR3 sequence: CASSPREGIGSGNTIYF. The CDR3 region has the DNA TGTGCCAGCTCACCACGGGAGGGCATCGGCTCTGGAAACACCATATATTTT.

V usage is TRBV19 and J usage is TRBJ2-5, with D possibly being TRBD1 (5 bases). Germline CDR1 reads LNHDA; CDR2 reads SQIVND (reference sequence). CDR3 length: 18 amino acids. The V gene lost 2 bases and the J gene lost 2 bases, with 21 bases spanning the gap. This CDR3 is CASSIRTRSAGKQETQYF. The DNA of the CDR3 is TGTGCCAGTAGTATAAGGACCCGATCTGCAGGGAAGCAAGAGACCCAGTACTTC.

This clone was counted once. V usage is TRBV27 and J usage is TRBJ1-5; TRBD1 is a possible D gene (6 bases). V was clipped by 5 bases and J by 6 bases, with 17 bases between them. The CDR3 runs to 15 residues. The germline V gene encodes CDR1 MNHEY and CDR2 SMNVEV (reference sequence). The CDR3 spells CASSPSQGSFQPQHF. DNA for the CDR3: TGTGCCAGCAGTCCCTCACAGGGATCATTTCAGCCCCAGCATTTT.